This T cell receptor beta chain was captured by sequencing in a study of vaccination and CD4 T cells after COVID-19. Overall study context: Convalescent patients gave post-COVID blood a median approximately 100 days post-diagnosis, range 35 to 161. Whole-study findings and limits: Median SARS-CoV-2-reactive clonotype numbers went from roughly 21 to 40; this increase was not significant.

In this sample, this clonotype turned up a few times. Its antigen is currently unknown. The treatment denotes: roughly nine-day PBMC culture with coronavirus spike peptide pools or control peptides (ViraFEST assay). V lost 3 bases, J lost 7 bases, and 18 bases lay in between. Germline assignment: CDR1 MNHEY and CDR2 SVGAGI. The CDR3 runs to 15 residues. The Oncomine TCR Beta short-read assay was applied to DNA of cultured CD4+ T cells. A single record per CDR3 protein comes from TCRdb applying MiXCR to the PCR reads. This sample has roughly 12,000 distinct CDR3 sequences; under 35% occur once, and the top ten carry around a third.

This chain links TRBV6-5 with TRBJ1-2; D possibly corresponds to TRBD1 (6 bases). Sample: CD4+ T cells from blood, cultured in vitro, taken before SARS-CoV-2 vaccination. This clonotype originated in a human donor who received a COVID-19 vaccine. CDR3 in DNA: TGTGCCAGCAGTTATTCCGGGCCACAGGGAGCTGGCTACACCTTC. Its protein product is CASSYSGPQGAGYTF.